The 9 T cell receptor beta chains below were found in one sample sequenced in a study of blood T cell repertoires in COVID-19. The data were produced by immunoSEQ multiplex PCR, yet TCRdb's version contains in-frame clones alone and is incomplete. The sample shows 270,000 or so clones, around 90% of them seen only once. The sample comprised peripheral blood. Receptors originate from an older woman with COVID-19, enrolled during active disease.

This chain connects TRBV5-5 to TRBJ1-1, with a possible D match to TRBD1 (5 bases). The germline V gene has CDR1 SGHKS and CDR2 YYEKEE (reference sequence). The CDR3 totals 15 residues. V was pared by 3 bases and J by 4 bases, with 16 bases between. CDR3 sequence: CASSWGGTSGTEAFF. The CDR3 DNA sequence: TGTGCCAGCAGCTGGGGCGGGACCTCGGGCACTGAAGCTTTCTTT.

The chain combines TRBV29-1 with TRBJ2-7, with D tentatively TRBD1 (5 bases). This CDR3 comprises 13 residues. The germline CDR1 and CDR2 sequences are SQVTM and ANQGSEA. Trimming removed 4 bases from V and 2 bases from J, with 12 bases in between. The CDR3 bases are TGCAGCGTTGCACAGGTTCCCCCCTACGAGCAGTACTTC. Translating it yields CSVAQVPPYEQYF.

The CDR3, as DNA: TGCAGCGTTGATGGGGGCAGGACTGAAGCTTTCTTT. Translating it yields CSVDGGRTEAFF. J is TRBJ1-1 and V is TRBV29-1; weak D call: TRBD1 (6 bases). Germline CDR1 is SQVTM and CDR2 is ANQGSEA. The CDR3 sequence is 12 residues long. With 3 bases removed from V and 5 bases from J, the gap between germline ends came to 10 bases.

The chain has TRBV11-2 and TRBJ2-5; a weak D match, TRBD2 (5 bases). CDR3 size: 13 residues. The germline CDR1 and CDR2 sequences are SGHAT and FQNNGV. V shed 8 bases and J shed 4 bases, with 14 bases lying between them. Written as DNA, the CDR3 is TGTGCCAGCTGCCGGGGAGAGGTAGAGACCCAGTACTTC. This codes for CASCRGEVETQYF.

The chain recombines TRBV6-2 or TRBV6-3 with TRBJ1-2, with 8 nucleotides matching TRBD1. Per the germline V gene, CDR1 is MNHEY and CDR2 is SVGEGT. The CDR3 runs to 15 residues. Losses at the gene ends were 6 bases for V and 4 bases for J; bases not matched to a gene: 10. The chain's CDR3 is CASSLGQGASYGYTF. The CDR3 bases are TGTGCCAGCAGCCTCGGTCAGGGGGCCTCCTATGGCTACACCTTC.

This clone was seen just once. The CDR3 spells CASRGTGGGNQPQHF. DNA of the CDR3: TGTGCCAGCAGAGGGACAGGTGGCGGGAATCAGCCCCAGCATTTT. The chain is built from TRBV2 and TRBJ1-5; 8 nucleotides align to TRBD1. Germline-derived CDR1 and CDR2 are SNHLY and FYNNEI. This CDR3 is built from 15 residues. J was trimmed by 4 bases and V by 6 bases; bases with no gene match: 8.

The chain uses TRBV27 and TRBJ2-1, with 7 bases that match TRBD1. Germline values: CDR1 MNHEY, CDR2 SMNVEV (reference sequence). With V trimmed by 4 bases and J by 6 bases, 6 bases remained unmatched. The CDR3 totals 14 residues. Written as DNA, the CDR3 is TGTGCCAGCAGTTCCAGGGGGTGGATCAATGAGCAGTTCTTC. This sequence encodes CASSSRGWINEQFF.

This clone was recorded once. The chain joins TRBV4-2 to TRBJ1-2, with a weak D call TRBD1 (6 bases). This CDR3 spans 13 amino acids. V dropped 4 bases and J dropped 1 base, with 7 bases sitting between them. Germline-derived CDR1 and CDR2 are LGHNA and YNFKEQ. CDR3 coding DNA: TGTGCCAGCAGCCTGGACAGTAACTATGGCTACACCTTC. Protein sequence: CASSLDSNYGYTF.

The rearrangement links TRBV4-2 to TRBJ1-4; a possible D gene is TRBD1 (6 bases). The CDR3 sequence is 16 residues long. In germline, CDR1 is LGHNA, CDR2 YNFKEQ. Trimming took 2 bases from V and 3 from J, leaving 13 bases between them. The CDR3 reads CASSQSPQGSNEKLFF. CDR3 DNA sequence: TGTGCCAGCAGCCAAAGTCCACAGGGCTCTAATGAAAAACTGTTTTTT.